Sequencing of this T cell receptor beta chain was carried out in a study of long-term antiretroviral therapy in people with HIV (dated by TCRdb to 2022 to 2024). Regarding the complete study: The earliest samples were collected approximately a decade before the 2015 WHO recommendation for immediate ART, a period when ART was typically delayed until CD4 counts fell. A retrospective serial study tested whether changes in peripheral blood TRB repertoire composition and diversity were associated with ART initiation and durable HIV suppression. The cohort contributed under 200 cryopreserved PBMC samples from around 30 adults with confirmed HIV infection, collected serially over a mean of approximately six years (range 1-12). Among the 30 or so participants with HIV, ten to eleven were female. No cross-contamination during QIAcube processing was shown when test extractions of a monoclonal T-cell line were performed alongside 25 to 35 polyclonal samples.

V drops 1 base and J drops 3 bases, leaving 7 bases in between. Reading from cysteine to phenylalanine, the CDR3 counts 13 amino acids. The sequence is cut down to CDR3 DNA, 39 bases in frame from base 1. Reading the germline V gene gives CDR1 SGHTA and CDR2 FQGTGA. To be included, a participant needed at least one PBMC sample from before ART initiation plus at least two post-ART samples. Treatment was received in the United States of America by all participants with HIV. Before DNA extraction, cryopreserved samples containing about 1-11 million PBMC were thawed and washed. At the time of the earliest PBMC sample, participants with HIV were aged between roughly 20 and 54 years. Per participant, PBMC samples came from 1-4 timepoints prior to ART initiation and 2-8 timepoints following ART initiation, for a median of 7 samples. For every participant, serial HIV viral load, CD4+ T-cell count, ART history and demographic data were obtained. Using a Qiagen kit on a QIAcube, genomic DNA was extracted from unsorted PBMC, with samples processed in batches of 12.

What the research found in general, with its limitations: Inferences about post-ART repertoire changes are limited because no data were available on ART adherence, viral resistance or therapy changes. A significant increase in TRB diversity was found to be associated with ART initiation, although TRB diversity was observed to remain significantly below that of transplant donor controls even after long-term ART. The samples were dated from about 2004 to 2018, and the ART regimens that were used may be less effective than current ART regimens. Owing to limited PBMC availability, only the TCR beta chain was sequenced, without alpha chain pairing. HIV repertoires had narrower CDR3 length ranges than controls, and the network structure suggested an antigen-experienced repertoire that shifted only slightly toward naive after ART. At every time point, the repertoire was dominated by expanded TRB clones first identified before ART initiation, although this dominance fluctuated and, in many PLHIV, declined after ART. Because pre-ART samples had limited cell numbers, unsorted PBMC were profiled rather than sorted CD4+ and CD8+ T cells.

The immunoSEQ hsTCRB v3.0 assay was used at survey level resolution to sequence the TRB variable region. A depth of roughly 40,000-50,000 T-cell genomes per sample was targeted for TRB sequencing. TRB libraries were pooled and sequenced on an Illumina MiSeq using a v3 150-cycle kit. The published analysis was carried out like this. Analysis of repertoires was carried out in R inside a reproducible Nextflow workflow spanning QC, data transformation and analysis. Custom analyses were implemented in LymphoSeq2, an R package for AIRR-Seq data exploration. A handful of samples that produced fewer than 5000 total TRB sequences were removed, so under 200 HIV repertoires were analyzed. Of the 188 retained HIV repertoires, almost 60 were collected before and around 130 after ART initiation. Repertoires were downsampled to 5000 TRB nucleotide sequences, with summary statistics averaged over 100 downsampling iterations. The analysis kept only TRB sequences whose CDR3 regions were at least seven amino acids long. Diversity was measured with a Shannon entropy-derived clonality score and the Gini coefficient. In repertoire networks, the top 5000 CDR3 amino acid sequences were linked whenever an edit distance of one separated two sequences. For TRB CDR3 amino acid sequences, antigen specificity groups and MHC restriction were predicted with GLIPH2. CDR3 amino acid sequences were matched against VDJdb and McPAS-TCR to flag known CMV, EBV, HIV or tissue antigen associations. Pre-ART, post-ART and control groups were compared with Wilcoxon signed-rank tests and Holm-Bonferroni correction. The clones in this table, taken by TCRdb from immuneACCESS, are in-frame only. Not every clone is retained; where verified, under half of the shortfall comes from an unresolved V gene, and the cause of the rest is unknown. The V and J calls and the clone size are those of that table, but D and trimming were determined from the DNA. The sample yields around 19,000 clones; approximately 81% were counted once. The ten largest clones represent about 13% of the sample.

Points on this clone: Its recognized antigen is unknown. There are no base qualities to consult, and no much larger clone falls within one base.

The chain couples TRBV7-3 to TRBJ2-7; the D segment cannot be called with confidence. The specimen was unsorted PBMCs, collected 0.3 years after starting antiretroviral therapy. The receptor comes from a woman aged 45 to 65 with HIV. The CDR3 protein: CASSLISSYEQYF. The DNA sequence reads TGTGCCAGCAGCTTAATTTCCAGCTACGAGCAGTACTTC.